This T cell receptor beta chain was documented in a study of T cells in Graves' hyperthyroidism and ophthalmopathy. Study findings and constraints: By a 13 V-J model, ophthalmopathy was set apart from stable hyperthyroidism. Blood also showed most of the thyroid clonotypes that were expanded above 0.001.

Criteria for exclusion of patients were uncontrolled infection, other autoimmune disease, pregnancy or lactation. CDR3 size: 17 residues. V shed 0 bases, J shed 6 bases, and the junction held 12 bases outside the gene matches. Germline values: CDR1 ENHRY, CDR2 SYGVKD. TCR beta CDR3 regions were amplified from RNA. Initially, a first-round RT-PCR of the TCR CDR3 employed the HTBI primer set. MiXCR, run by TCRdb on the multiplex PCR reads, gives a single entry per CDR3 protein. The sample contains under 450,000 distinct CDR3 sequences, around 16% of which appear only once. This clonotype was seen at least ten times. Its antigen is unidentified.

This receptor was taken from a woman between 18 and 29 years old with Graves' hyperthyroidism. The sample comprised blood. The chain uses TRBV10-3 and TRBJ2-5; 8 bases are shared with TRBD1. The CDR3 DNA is TGTGCCATCAGTGAGTCGTCCGGCGCAGGGGGCTGGAAGACCCAGTACTTC. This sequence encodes CAISESSGAGGWKTQYF.